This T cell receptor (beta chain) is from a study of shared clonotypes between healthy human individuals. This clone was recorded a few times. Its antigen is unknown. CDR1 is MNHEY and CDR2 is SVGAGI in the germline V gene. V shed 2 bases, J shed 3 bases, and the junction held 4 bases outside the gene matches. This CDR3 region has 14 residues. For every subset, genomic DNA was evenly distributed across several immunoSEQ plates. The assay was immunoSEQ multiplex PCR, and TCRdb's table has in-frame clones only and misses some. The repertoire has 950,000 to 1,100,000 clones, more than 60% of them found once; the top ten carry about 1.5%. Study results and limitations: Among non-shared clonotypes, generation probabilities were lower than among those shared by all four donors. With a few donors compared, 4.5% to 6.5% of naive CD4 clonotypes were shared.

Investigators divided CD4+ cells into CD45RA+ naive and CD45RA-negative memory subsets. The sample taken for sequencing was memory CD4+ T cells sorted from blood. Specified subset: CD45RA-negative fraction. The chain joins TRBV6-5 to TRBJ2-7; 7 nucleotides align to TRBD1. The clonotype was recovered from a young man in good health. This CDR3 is CASSYTQGNYEQYF. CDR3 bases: TGTGCCAGCAGTTACACACAGGGGAACTACGAGCAGTACTTC.